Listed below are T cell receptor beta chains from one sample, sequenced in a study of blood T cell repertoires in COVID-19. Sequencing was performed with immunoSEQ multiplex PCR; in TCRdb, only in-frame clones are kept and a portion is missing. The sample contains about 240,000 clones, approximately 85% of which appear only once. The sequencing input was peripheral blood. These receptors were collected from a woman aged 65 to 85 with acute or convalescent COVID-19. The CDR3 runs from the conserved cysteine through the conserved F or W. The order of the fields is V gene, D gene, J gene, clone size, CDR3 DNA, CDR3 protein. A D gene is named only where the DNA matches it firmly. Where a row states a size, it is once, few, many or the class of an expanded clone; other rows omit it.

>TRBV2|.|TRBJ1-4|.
TGTGCCAGCAGAATGGGGGCAGGTGAAAAACTGTTTTTT
CASRMGAGEKLFF
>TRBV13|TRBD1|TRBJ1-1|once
TGTGCCAGCAGCGTTAACAGGGGCGTGAACACTGAAGCTTTCTTT
CASSVNRGVNTEAFF
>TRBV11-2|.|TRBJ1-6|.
TGTGCCAGCAGCTCCCACTATAATTCACCCCTCCACTTT
CASSSHYNSPLHF
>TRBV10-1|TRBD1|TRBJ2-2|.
TGCGCCAGCAGTGACGGGACAGGGGGCACCGGGGAGCTGTTTTTT
CASSDGTGGTGELFF
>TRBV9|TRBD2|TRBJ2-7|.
TGTGCCAGCAGCGGGGGGGGGAGGAATGACGAGCAGTACTTC
CASSGGGRNDEQYF
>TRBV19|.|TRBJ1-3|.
TGTGCCAGTAGTATACCGGGGTTTGGAAACACCATATATTTT
CASSIPGFGNTIYF
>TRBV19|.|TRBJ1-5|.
TGTGCCAGTAGTGGAGGGGGGGGTCGGCCCCAGCATTTT
CASSGGGGRPQHF
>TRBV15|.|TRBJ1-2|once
TGTGCCACCAGCAGAGAGGGAGGAGGGAGACAACTGTATGGCTACACCTTC
CATSREGGGRQLYGYTF
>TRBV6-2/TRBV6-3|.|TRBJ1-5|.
TGTGCCAGCAGTTACGACAGTCATAGCAATCAGCCCCAGCATTTT
CASSYDSHSNQPQHF
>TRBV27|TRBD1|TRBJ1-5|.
TGTGCCAGCAGTTCCGGACAGGGTACAGGTCAGCCCCAGCATTTT
CASSSGQGTGQPQHF
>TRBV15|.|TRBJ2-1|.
TGTGCCACCAGCAGAGATCCCGAGAATGAGCAGTTCTTC
CATSRDPENEQFF
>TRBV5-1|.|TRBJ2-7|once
TGCGCCAGCAGCTTGGCTCAGGGAGGCCCCGAGCAGTACTTC
CASSLAQGGPEQYF
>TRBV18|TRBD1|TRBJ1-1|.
TGTGCCAGCTCACCCTTGATGACAGGGGGAGGAACTGAAGCTTTCTTT
CASSPLMTGGGTEAFF
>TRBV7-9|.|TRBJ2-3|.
TGTGCCAGCAGCTTACTAAAGTCCGCAGATACGCAGTATTTT
CASSLLKSADTQYF
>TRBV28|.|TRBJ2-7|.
TGTGCCAGCAGTATCTCCTTAGACAGCCGTGGAGACTTC
CASSISLDSRGDF
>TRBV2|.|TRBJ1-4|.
TGTGCCAGCAGTGAAGGATGGGGAGGAGCTAATGAAAAACTGTTTTTT
CASSEGWGGANEKLFF
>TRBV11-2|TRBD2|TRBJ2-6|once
TGTGCCAGCAGCTTAGCTAGCGGGGGGGCCATAGGGGCCAACGTCCTGACTTTC
CASSLASGGAIGANVLTF
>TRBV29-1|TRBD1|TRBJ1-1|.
TGCAGCGTCGCGGGGGACAGGGGGCCTAACACTGAAGCTTTCTTT
CSVAGDRGPNTEAFF
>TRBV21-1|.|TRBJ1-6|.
TGTGCCAGCAGCAAAGTCAAGGGAGCCTATAATTCACCCCTCCACTTT
CASSKVKGAYNSPLHF
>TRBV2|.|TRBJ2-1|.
TGTGCCAGCAGTCGTGGGGCCCCCTCCTACAATGAGCAGTTCTTC
CASSRGAPSYNEQFF
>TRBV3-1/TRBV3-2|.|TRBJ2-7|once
TGTGCCAGCAGCCAAGGTCGGGAGTACGAGCAGTACTTC
CASSQGREYEQYF
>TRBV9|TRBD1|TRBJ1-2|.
TGTGCCAGCAGCCCCTGGACAGGGGACTATGGCTACACCTTC
CASSPWTGDYGYTF
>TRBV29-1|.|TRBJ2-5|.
TGCAGCGCGACACCCCAAGAGACCCAGTACTTC
CSATPQETQYF
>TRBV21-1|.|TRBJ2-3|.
TGTGCCAGCAGCGCCCCACTAGCGGCCATTGTAGGCACGCAGTATTTT
CASSAPLAAIVGTQYF
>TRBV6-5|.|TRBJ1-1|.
TGTGCCAGCAGCGATACAGGGCTCACTGAAGCTTTCTTT
CASSDTGLTEAFF
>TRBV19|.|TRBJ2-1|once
TGTGCCAGTAGTATAGTAGGTCTACTAGAGGAGCAGTTCTTC
CASSIVGLLEEQFF
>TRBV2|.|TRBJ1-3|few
TGTGCCAGCAGTGCGGGGACTTATGGAAACACCATATATTTT
CASSAGTYGNTIYF
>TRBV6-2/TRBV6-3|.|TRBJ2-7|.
TGTGCCAGCAGTGCGGACAGTCCGACCTACGAGCAGTACTTC
CASSADSPTYEQYF
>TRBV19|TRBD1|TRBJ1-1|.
TGTGCCAGTAGTAGGGACAGGGGTCCTGAAGCTTTCTTT
CASSRDRGPEAFF
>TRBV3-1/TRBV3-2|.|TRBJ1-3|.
TGTGCCAGCAGCCAAGCGGTGCAGACAACTGGAAACACCATATATTTT
CASSQAVQTTGNTIYF
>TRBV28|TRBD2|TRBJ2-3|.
TGTGCCAGCAGTTTATCTAGCGGGGGGGTTTCATATACGCAGTATTTT
CASSLSSGGVSYTQYF
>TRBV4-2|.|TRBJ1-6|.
TGTGCCAGCAGCCCCGGTGCGACAGCCGGTGGTTCACCCCTCCACTTT
CASSPGATAGGSPLHF
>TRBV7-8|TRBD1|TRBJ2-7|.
TGTGCCAGCAGCCCCTTCGACAGGGGGCTTCCCTACGAGCAGTACTTC
CASSPFDRGLPYEQYF
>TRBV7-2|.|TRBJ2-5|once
TGTGCCAGCAGCTTCGGACACAGAGAGACCCAGTACTTC
CASSFGHRETQYF
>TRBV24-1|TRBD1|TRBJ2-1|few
TGTGCCACCAGTGACACAGGGACAGGGAATCCCTTCTCTGAGCAGTTCTTC
CATSDTGTGNPFSEQFF
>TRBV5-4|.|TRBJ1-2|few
TGTGCCAGCAGACCCCGGGTGGACAGTAATAACTATGGCTACACCTTC
CASRPRVDSNNYGYTF
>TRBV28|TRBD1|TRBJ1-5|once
TGTGCCAGCAGTTTCGGACAGGGGCTGGTCCAGCCCCAGCATTTT
CASSFGQGLVQPQHF
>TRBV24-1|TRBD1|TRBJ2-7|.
TGTGCCACCAGTGATCCCGGGACAGGTTCCTACGAGCAGTACTTC
CATSDPGTGSYEQYF
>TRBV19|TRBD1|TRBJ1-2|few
TGTGCCAGTAGGGACAGGGGGCGTGTGGATGGCTACACCTTC
CASRDRGRVDGYTF
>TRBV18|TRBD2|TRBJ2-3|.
TGTGCCAGTAACCTCAGGCGGGAGAGCCACACAGATACGCAGTATTTT
CASNLRRESHTDTQYF
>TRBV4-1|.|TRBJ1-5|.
TGCGCCAGCAGCCAAGAAAGGGGCCCCAATCAGCCCCAGCATTTT
CASSQERGPNQPQHF
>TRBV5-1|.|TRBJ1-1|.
TGCGCCAGCAGCCCCCCCGGGACAACGAACACTGAAGCTTTCTTT
CASSPPGTTNTEAFF
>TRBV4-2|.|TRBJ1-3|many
TGTGCCAGCAGCCAACCAGGCAGCTCTGGAAACACCATATATTTT
CASSQPGSSGNTIYF
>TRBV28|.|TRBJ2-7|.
TGTGCCAGCAAGGAGAGCGGATCCTACGAGCAGTACTTC
CASKESGSYEQYF
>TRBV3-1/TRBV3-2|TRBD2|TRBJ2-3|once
TGTGCCAGCAGGTCGACTAGCGGGGGGGCCAGCGCAGATACGCAGTATTTT
CASRSTSGGASADTQYF
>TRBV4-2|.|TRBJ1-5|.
TGTGCCAGCAGCCAAGTGGGGCAGGGCAGCAATCAGCCCCAGCATTTT
CASSQVGQGSNQPQHF
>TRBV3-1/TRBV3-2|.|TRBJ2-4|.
TGTGCCAGCAGCCAACAGGGTGGCAAAAACATTCAGTACTTC
CASSQQGGKNIQYF
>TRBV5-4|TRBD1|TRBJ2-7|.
TGTGCCAGCAGCTTAGCCGGGACAGGGTTGCCCTACGAGCAGTACTTC
CASSLAGTGLPYEQYF
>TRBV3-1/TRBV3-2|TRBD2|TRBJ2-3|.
TGTGCCAGCAGCCTCTATGGGACTAGCGGGGGCCCTAGCACAGATACGCAGTATTTT
CASSLYGTSGGPSTDTQYF
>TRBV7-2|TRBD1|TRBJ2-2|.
TGTGCCAGCAGCTGGAGACAGGGTAACGGGGAGCTGTTTTTT
CASSWRQGNGELFF
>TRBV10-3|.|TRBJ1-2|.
TGTGCCATCGCGCAGGATAGGAACTATGGCTACACCTTC
CAIAQDRNYGYTF
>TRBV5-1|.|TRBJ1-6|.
TGCGCCAGCAGCTTGGTTGGACACAGGTGGGGCTCACCCCTCCACTTT
CASSLVGHRWGSPLHF
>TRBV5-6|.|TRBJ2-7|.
TGTGCCAGCAGCTCCCGCGGACAGTGGATGTCCTACGAGCAGTACTTC
CASSSRGQWMSYEQYF
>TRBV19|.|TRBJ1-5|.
TGTGCCAGCGGGTATCAGCCCCAGCATTTT
CASGYQPQHF
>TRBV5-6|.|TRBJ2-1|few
TGTGCCAGCAGCTGGGAGTCAGGGGGGAATGAGCAGTTCTTC
CASSWESGGNEQFF
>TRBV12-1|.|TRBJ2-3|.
TGTGCCAGCAGCTTTGCTTTCCTAGCGGGGAGATTCACAGATACGCAGTATTTT
CASSFAFLAGRFTDTQYF
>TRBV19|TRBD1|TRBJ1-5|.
TGTGCCAGTAGCACGACTCGGGGGACAGTCAATCAGCCCCAGCATTTT
CASSTTRGTVNQPQHF
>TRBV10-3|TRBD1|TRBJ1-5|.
TGTGCCATCAGCGGACAGGGAGGACAGCCCCAGCATTTT
CAISGQGGQPQHF
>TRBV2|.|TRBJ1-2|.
TGTGCCAGCAGTGAAATGTCAGGAGGCTATGGCTACACCTTC
CASSEMSGGYGYTF